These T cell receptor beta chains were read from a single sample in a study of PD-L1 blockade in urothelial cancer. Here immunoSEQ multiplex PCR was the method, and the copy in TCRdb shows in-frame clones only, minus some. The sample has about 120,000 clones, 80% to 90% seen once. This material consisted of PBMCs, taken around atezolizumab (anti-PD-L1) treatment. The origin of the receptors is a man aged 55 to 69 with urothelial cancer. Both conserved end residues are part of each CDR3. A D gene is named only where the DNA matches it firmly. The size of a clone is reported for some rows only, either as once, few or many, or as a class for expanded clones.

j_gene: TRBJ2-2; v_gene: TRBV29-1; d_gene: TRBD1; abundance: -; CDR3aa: CSVGQGADTGELFF; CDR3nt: TGCAGCGTTGGGCAGGGGGCGGACACCGGGGAGCTGTTTTTT
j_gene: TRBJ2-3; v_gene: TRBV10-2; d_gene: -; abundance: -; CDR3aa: CATYTPLGRLSTDTQYF; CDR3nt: TGCGCCACCTACACCCCTCTGGGGCGGTTAAGCACAGATACGCAGTATTTT
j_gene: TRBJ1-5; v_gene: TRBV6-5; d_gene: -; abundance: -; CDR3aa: CASSYDFNQPQHF; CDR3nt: TGTGCCAGCAGTTACGACTTCAATCAGCCCCAGCATTTT
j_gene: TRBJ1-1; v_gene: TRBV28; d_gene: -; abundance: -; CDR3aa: CASSLLGDMNTEAFF; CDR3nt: TGTGCCAGCAGTTTGTTAGGGGACATGAACACTGAAGCTTTCTTT
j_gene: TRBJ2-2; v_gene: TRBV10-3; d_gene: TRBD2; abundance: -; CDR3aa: CAINSGRLAGGGNTGELFF; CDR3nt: TGTGCCATCAACTCGGGGCGACTAGCGGGAGGCGGAAACACCGGGGAGCTGTTTTTT
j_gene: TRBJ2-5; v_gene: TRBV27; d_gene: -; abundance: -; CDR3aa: CASSLRWERQETQYF; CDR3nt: TGTGCCAGCAGTTTACGGTGGGAGCGGCAAGAGACCCAGTACTTC
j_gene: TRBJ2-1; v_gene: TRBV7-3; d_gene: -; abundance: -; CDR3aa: CASSPSGSHNEQFF; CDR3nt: TGTGCCAGCAGCCCTAGTGGCTCCCACAATGAGCAGTTCTTC
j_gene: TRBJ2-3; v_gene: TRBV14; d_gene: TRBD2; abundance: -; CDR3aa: CASSQVASGAGTQYF; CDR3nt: TGTGCCAGCAGCCAAGTGGCTAGCGGCGCAGGTACGCAGTATTTT
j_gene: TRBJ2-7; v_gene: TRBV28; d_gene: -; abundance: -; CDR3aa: CASKSVGRAPNEQYF; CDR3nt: TGTGCCAGCAAAAGCGTGGGCAGGGCGCCGAACGAGCAGTACTTC
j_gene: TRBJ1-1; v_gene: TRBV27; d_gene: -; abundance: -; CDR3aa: CASSRSTGNTEAFF; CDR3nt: TGTGCCAGCAGTCGGTCGACAGGAAACACTGAAGCTTTCTTT
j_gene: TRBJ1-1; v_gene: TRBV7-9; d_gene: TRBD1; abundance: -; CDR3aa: CASSSGQGWTEAFF; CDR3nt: TGTGCCAGCAGCTCAGGACAGGGTTGGACTGAAGCTTTCTTT
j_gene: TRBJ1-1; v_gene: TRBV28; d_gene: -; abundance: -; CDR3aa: CASSWNQGTAFF; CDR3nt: TGTGCCAGCAGCTGGAACCAGGGAACGGCTTTCTTT
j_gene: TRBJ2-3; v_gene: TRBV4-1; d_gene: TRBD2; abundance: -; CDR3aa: CASRHQGLAGVVDTQYF; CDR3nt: TGCGCCAGCAGACACCAGGGACTAGCGGGAGTCGTAGATACGCAGTATTTT
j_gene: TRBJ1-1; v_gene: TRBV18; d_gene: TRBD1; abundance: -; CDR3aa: CASSQGIQGYAFF; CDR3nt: TGTGCCAGCTCTCAAGGGATACAGGGGTACGCTTTCTTT
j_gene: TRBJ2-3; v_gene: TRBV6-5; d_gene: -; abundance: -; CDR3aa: CASTQGGADTQYF; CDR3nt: TGTGCCAGCACCCAAGGGGGAGCAGATACGCAGTATTTT
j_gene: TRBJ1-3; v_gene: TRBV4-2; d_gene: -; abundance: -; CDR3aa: CASSQSPGVRAGNTIYF; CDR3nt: TGTGCCAGCAGCCAAAGCCCCGGAGTCAGGGCTGGAAACACCATATATTTT
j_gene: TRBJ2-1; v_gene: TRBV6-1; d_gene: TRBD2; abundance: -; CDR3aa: CASSDTSGKRQFF; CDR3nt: TGTGCCAGCAGTGATACTAGCGGGAAAAGGCAGTTCTTC
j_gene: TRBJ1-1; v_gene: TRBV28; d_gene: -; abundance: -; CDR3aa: CASSFQGLNTEAFF; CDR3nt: TGTGCCAGCAGTTTCCAGGGCCTGAACACTGAAGCTTTCTTT
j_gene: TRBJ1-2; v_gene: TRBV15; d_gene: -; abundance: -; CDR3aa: CATSSPWGRGYGYTF; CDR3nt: TGTGCCACCAGCAGCCCATGGGGTCGGGGCTATGGCTACACCTTC
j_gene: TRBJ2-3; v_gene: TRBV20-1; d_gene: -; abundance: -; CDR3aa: CSARSGETQYF; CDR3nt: TGCAGTGCTAGAAGTGGGGAGACGCAGTATTTT
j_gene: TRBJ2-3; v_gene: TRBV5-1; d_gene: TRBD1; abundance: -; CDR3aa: CASSLGTGDTDTQYF; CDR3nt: TGCGCCAGCAGCTTGGGGACAGGGGACACAGATACGCAGTATTTT
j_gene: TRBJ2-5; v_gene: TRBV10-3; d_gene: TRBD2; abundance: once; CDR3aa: CAISEGGTAREAQYF; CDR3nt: TGTGCCATCAGTGAGGGCGGGACTGCGCGGGAGGCTCAGTACTTC
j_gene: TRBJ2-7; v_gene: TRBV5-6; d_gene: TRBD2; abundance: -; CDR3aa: CASSFIRGVSYEQYF; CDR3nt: TGTGCCAGCAGCTTTATACGGGGGGTAAGCTACGAGCAGTACTTC
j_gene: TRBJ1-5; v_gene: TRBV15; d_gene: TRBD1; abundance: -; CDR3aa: CATSSTRTGGIQPQHF; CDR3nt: TGTGCCACCAGCAGCACAAGGACAGGGGGTATTCAGCCCCAGCATTTT
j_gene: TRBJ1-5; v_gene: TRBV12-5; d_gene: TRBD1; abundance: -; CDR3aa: CASGLVRDRGIGPQHF; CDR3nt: TGTGCTAGTGGTTTGGTACGGGACAGGGGAATTGGGCCCCAGCATTTT
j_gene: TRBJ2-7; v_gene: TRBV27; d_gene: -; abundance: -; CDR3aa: CASSSRPPTYEQYF; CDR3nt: TGTGCCAGCAGTTCCCGTCCCCCTACCTACGAGCAGTACTTC
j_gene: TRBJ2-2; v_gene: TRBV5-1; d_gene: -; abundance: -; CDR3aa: CASSLDRGGGNTGELFF; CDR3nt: TGCGCCAGCAGCTTGGACAGGGGAGGTGGGAACACCGGGGAGCTGTTTTTT
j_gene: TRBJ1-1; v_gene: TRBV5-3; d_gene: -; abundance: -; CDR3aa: CARAYRGTEAFF; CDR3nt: TGTGCCAGGGCGTATAGGGGCACTGAAGCTTTCTTT
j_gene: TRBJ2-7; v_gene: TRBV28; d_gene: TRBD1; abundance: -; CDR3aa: CASSLSRQGWYEQYF; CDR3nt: TGTGCCAGCAGTTTATCGAGACAGGGTTGGTACGAGCAGTACTTC
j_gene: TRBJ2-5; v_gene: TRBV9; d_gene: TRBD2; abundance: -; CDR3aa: CASSGGLAGVETQYF; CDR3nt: TGTGCCAGCAGCGGAGGACTAGCGGGAGTTGAGACCCAGTACTTC
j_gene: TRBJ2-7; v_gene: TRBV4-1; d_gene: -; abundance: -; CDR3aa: CASSQEGGGTRPYEQYF; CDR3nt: TGCGCCAGCAGCCAAGAGGGAGGGGGGACGCGACCCTACGAGCAGTACTTC
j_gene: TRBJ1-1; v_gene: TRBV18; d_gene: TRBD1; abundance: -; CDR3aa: CASSPAGGGTEAFF; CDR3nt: TGTGCCAGCTCACCGGCAGGGGGAGGCACTGAAGCTTTCTTT
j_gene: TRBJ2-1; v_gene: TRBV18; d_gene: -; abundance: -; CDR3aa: CASSREVGEQFF; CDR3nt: TGTGCCAGCTCTCGAGAGGTCGGGGAGCAGTTCTTC
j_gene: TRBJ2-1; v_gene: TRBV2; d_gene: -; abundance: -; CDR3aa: CASSEGLATEQFF; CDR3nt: TGTGCCAGCAGTGAAGGGCTAGCGACTGAGCAGTTCTTC
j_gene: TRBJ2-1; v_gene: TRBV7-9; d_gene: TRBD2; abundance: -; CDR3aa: CASSKRAGADEQFF; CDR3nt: TGTGCCAGCAGCAAACGAGCGGGGGCCGATGAGCAGTTCTTC
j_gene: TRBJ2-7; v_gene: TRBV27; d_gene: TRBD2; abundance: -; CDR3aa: CASRSGLAGGLWWEQYF; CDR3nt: TGTGCCAGCAGGTCGGGACTAGCGGGAGGTCTCTGGTGGGAGCAGTACTTC
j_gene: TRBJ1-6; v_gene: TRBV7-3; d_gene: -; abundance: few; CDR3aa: CASSQARRGSPLHF; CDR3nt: TGTGCCAGCAGCCAAGCTCGGAGGGGTTCACCCCTCCACTTT
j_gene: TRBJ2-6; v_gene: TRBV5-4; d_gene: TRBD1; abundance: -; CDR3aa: CASSLVQGAVGANVLTF; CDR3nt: TGTGCCAGCAGCTTGGTCCAGGGGGCGGTGGGGGCCAACGTCCTGACTTTC
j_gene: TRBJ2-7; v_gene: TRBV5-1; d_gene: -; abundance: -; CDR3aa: CASRGPVDYEQYF; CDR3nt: TGCGCCAGCAGGGGGCCGGTCGACTACGAGCAGTACTTC
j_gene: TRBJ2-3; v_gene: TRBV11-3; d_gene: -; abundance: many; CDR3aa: CASGRGDTDTQYF; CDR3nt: TGTGCCAGCGGTAGGGGTGACACAGATACGCAGTATTTT
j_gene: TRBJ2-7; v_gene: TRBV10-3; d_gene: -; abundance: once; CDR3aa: CAISEFLDRDTYEQYF; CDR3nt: TGTGCCATCAGTGAGTTTTTAGACCGGGACACCTACGAGCAGTACTTC
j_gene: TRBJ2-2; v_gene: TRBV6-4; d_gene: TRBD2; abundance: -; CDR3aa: CASRLAVNTGELFF; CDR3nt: TGTGCCAGTCGACTAGCGGTTAACACCGGGGAGCTGTTTTTT
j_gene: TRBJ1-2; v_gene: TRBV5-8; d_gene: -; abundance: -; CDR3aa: CATEAAGLVYGYTF; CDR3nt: TGTGCCACCGAAGCAGCGGGGTTAGTCTATGGCTACACCTTC
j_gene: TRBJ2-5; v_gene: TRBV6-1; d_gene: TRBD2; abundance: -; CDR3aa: CASRPAGTSGTQYF; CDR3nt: TGTGCCAGCAGGCCCGCCGGGACTAGTGGGACCCAGTACTTC
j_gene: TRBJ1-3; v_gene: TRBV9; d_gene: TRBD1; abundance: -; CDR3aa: CASSKTGDSGNTIYF; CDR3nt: TGTGCCAGCAGCAAGACAGGGGACTCTGGAAACACCATATATTTT
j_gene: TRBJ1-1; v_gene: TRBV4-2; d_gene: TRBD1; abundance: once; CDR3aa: CASSQPGQINTEAFF; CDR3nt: TGTGCCAGCAGCCAGCCGGGACAGATAAACACTGAAGCTTTCTTT
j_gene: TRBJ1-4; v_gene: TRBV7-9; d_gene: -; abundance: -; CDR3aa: CASSLITDNEKLFF; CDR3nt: TGTGCCAGCAGCTTAATAACAGATAATGAAAAACTGTTTTTT
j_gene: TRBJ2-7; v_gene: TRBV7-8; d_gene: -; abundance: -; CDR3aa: CASSLERQVRDEQYF; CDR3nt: TGTGCCAGCAGCCTCGAACGACAGGTCAGGGACGAGCAGTACTTC
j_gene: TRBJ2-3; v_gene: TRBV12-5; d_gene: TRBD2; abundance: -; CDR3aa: CASGLVGLAGGKGDTDTQYF; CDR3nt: TGTGCTAGTGGTTTGGTCGGCCTAGCGGGGGGCAAGGGGGACACAGATACGCAGTATTTT
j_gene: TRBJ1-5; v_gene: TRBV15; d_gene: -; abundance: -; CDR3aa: CATSRGQWDNQPQHF; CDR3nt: TGTGCCACCAGCAGAGGACAGTGGGACAATCAGCCCCAGCATTTT
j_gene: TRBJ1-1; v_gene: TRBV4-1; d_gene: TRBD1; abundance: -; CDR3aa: CASSPGQGTEAFF; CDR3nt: TGCGCCAGCAGTCCCGGACAGGGCACTGAAGCTTTCTTT
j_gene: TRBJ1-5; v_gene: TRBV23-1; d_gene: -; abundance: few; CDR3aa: CASSQSPGRVNQPQHF; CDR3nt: TGCGCCAGCAGTCAATCTCCAGGGCGTGTCAATCAGCCCCAGCATTTT
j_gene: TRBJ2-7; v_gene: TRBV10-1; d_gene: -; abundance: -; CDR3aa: CASSESGQYYEQYF; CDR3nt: TGCGCCAGCAGTGAGTCAGGACAGTACTACGAGCAGTACTTC
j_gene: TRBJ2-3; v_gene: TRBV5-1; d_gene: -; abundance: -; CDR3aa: CASSLTGPSTDTQYF; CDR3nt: TGCGCCAGCAGCCTGACAGGACCTAGCACAGATACGCAGTATTTT
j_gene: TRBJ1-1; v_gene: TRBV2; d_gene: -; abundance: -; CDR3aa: CASSPYTEAFF; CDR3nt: TGTGCCAGCAGCCCCTACACTGAAGCTTTCTTT